This T cell receptor (beta chain) was sequenced for a study of Graves' ophthalmopathy and Graves' hyperthyroidism. The wider study: Stable hyperthyroidism referred to disease that showed no ophthalmopathy within 18 months of follow-up.

With regard to this clonotype: Its antigen is not identified. A much bigger clone sits one base away, suggesting this may be a read error.

Regarding the study as a whole: Sensitivity reached roughly 90% and specificity about 81% for a 13-signature model separating ophthalmopathy from stable hyperthyroidism.

From RNA, the CDR3 regions of TCR beta chains were amplified and sequenced. First-round RT-PCR used HTBI primers; second-round multiplex PCR followed. TCRdb called the multiplex PCR reads again in MiXCR, with one record for every CDR3 protein. The sample includes about 550,000 distinct CDR3 sequences, approximately 35% seen only once; the top ten take about 4%. As diagnostic evidence, clinical symptoms, serum thyroxine, TRAb, thyroid ultrasound and orbital computed tomography were relied upon. The germline V gene encodes CDR1 SEHNR and CDR2 FQNEAQ (reference sequence). The CDR3 consists of 16 residues. Trimming took off 6 bases at V and 4 bases at J, with 16 bases between the two ends.

The sequence was collected from an adult man with Graves' hyperthyroidism. V is TRBV7-9 and J is TRBJ1-6; D is unclear. The sequencing input was peripheral blood or thyroid tissue (not recorded which). The DNA of the CDR3 is TGTGCCAGCAGGCATGTCGTCAGCGTTTATAATTCACCCCTCCACTTT. It translates to CASRHVVSVYNSPLHF.